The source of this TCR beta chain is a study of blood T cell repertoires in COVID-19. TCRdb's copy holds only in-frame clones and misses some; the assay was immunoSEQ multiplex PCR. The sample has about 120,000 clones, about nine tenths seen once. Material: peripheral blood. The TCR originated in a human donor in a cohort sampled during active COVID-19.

This chain's CDR3 is CASSRGAVSYEQYF. CDR3 coding DNA: TGCGCCAGCAGTCGGGGGGCGGTCTCCTACGAGCAGTACTTC. The rearrangement uses TRBV5-1 and TRBJ2-7; a weak D match, TRBD2 (7 bases). Germline CDR1 reads SGHRS; CDR2 reads YFSETQ. V lost 5 bases to trimming and J lost 0 bases, with 12 bases between them. This CDR3 region has 14 residues.